This T cell receptor (beta chain) originates from a study of blood T cells in healthy people across ages. This clonotype came up once. The antigen remains undetermined. Study-level findings and limits: Diversity of TCR beta correlated strongly with naive T cell percentage. In long-lived donors, naive CD4+ cell counts and diversity exceeded those of aged donors.

The authors ran a second PCR of about 7 to 12 cycles using a sample-barcoded 5' primer and a J-beta primer mix. One entry per CDR3 protein, called by TCRdb with MiXCR from the 5' RACE reads. The table has over a million distinct CDR3 sequences, approximately 42% seen once; the top ten hold 7% to 9.5%. Trimming cost V 5 bases and J 3 bases, with 17 bases left between them. This CDR3 is 16 amino acids long. This TCR derives from a woman aged 18 to 35 in good health. Sequencing was carried out using blood. This chain joins TRBV12-3 or TRBV12-4 and TRBJ2-1; D possibly corresponds to TRBD1 (6 bases). The CDR3 DNA sequence: TGTGCCAGCAGTCCGGGGACACCGCCCGGCTACAATGAGCAGTTCTTC. It encodes CASSPGTPPGYNEQFF.